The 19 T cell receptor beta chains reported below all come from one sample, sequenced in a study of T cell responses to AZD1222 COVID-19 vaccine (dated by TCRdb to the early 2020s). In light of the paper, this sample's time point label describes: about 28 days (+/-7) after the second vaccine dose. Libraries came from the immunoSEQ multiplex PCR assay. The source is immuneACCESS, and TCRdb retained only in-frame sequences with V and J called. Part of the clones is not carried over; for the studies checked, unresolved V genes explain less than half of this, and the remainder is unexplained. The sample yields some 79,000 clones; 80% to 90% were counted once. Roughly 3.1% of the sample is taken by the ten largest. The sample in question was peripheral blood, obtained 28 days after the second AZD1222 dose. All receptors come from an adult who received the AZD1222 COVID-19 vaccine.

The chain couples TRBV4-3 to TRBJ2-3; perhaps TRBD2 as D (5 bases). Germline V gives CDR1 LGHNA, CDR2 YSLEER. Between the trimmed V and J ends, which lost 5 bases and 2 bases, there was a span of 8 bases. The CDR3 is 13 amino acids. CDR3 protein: CASSGGITDTQYF. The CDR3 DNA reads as TGCGCCAGCAGCGGAGGAATCACAGATACGCAGTATTTT.

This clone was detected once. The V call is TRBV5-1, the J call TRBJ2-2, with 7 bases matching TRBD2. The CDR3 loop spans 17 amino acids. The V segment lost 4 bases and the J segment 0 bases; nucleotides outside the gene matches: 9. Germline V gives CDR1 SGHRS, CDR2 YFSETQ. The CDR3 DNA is TGCGCCAGCAGCCCTACAAGCGGGGCGGCGAACACCGGGGAGCTGTTTTTT. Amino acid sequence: CASSPTSGAANTGELFF.

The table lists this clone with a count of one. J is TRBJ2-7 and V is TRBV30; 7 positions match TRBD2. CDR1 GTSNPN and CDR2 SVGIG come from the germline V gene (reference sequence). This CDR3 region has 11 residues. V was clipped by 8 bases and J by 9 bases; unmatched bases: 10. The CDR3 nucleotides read TGTGCCCTAGGGAGGGGCCTTGGGCAGTACTTC. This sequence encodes CALGRGLGQYF.

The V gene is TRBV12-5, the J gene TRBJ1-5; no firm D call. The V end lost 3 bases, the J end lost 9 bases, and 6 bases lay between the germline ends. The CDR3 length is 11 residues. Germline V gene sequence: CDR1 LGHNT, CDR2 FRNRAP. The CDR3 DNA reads TGTGCTAGTGGTTTCAACGCGCCCCAGCATTTT. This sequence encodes CASGFNAPQHF.

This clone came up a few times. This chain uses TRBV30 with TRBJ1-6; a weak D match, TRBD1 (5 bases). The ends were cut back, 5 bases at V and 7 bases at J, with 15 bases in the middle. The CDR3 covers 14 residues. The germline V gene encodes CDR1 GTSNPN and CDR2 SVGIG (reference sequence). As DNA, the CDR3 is TGTGCCTGGGGTCTTCGGGGCTTAAATTCACCCCTCCACTTT. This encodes CAWGLRGLNSPLHF. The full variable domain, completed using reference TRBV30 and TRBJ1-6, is SQTIHQWPATLVQPVGSPLSLECTVEGTSNPNLYWYRQAAGRGLQLLFYSVGIGQISSEVPQNLSASRPQDRQFILSSKKLLLSDSGFYLCAWGLRGLNSPLHFGNGTRLTVT.

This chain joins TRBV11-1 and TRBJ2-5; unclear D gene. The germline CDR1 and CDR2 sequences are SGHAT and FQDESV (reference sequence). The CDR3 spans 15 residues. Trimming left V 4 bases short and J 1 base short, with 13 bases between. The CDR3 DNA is TGTGCCAGCAGCTCCTGGACGGGCCTCCAAGAGACCCAGTACTTC. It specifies CASSSWTGLQETQYF.

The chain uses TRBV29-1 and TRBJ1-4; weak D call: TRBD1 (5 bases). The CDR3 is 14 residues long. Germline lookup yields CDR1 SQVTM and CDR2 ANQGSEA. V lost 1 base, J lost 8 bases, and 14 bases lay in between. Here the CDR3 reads CSVEGAGLSEKLFF. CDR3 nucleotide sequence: TGCAGCGTTGAAGGCGCAGGGCTATCGGAAAAACTGTTTTTT.

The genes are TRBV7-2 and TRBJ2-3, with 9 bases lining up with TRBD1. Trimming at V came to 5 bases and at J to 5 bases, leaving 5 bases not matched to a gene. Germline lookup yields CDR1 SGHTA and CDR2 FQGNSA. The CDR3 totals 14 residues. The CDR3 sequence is CASSRLGQGDTQYF. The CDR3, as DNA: TGTGCCAGCAGCCGCTTGGGACAGGGAGATACGCAGTATTTT.

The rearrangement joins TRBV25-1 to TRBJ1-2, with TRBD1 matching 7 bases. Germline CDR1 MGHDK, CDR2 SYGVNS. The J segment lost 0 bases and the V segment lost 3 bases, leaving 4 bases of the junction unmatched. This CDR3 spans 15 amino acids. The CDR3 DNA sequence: TGTGCCAGCAGTGATGTTGGGACAGCTAACTATGGCTACACCTTC. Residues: CASSDVGTANYGYTF.

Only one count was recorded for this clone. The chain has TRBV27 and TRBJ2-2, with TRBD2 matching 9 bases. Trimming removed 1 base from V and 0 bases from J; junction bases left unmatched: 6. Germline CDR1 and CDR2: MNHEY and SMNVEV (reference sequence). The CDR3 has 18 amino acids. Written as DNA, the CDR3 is TGTGCCAGCAGTTTATTACCCGCGGGAGGGACGAACACCGGGGAGCTGTTTTTT. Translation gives CASSLLPAGGTNTGELFF.

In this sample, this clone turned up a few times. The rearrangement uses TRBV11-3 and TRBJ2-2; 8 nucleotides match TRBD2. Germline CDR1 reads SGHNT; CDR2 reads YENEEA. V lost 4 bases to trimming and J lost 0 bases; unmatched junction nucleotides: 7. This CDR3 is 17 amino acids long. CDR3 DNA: TGTGCCAGCAGCTCTCGGACTAGCCTCGCGAACACCGGGGAGCTGTTTTTT. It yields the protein CASSSRTSLANTGELFF.

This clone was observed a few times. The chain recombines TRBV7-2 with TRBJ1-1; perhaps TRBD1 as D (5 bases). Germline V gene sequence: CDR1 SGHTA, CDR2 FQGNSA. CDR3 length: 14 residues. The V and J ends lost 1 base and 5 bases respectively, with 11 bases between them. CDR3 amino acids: CASSLVTGGTEAFF. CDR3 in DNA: TGTGCCAGCAGCTTAGTAACAGGCGGGACTGAAGCTTTCTTT.

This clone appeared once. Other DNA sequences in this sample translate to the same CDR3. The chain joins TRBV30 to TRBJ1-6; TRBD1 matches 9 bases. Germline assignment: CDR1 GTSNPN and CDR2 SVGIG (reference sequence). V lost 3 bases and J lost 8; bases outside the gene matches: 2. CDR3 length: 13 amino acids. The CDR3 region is CAWRTGGDSPLHF. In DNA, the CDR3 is TGTGCCTGGAGGACAGGGGGGGATTCACCCCTCCACTTT.

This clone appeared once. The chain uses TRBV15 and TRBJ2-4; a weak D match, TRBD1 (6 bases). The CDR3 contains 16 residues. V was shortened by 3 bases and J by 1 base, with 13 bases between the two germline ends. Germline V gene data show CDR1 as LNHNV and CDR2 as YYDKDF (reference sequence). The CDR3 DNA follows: TGTGCCACCAGCAGTCCTCAGACAGGCGCCAAAAACATTCAGTACTTC. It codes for CATSSPQTGAKNIQYF. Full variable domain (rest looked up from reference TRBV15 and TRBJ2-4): DAMVIQNPRYQVTQFGKPVTLSCSQTLNHNVMYWYQQKSSQAPKLLFHYYDKDFNNEADTPDNFQSRRPNTSFCFLDIRSPGLGDTAMYLCATSSPQTGAKNIQYFGAGTRLSVL.

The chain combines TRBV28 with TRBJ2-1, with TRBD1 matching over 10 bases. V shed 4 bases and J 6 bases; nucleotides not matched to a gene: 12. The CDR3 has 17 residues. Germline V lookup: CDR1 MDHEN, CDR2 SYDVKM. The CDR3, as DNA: TGTGCCAGCAGTTCCCAGAGCGGGGACAGGGGCTTCAATGAGCAGTTCTTC. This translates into CASSSQSGDRGFNEQFF.

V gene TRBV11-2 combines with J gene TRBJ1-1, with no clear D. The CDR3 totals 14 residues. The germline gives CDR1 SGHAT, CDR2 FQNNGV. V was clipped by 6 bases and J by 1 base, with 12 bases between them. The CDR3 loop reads CASSPRGQNTEAFF. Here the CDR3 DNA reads TGTGCCAGCAGTCCCAGAGGGCAGAACACTGAAGCTTTCTTT.

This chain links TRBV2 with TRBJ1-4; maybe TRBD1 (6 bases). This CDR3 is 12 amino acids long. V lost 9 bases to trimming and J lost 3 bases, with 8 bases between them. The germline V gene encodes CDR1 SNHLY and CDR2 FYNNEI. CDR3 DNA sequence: TGTGCCAGTTGGACAGCTAATGAAAAACTGTTTTTT. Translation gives CASWTANEKLFF. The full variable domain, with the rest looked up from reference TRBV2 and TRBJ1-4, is EPEVTQTPSHQVTQMGQEVILRCVPISNHLYFYWYRQILGQKVEFLVSFYNNEISEKSEIFDDQFSVERPDGSNFTLKIRSTKLEDSAMYFCASWTANEKLFFGSGTQLSVL.

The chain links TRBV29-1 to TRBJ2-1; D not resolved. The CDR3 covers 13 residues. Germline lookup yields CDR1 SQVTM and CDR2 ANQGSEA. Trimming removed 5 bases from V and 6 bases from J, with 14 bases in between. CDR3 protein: CSVPAAQSNEQFF. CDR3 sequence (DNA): TGCAGCGTTCCCGCCGCACAGAGCAATGAGCAGTTCTTC.

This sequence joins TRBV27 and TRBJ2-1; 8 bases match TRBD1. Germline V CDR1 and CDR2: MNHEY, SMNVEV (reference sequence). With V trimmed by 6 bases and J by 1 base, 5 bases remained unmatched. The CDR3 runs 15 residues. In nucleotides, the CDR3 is TGTGCCAGCAGACCAGACAGGGGATCCTACAATGAGCAGTTCTTC. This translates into CASRPDRGSYNEQFF.